This T cell receptor (beta chain) was sequenced during a study of blood T cell repertoires in COVID-19. On the study more broadly: The samples span acute and convalescent COVID-19 from the United States, Italy and Spain. PBMCs, B-cell-depleted T cells, or T cells provided the cDNA or gDNA that made up the material.

The CDR3 has 16 amino acids. CDR1 is SNHLY and CDR2 is FYNNEI in the germline V gene. V shed 7 bases, J shed 7 bases, and the junction held 12 bases outside the gene matches. Per the authors' pipeline: Reference gene primer amplification gave nucleated cell count estimates. Libraries were prepared by immunoSEQ multiplex PCR; TCRdb keeps only in-frame clonotypes and omits some of them. That table is the source of V, J and clone size, and D and trimming were worked out from the DNA. Among about 220,000 clones listed, more than 65% were seen once. The source material was peripheral blood. The chain joins TRBV2 to TRBJ2-1; 11 bases are a match to TRBD2. This clonotype was obtained from a man aged 50-60 years with active or convalescent COVID-19. The chain's CDR3 is CASTLAGEGVWNEQFF. CDR3 coding DNA: TGTGCCAGCACACTAGCGGGAGAGGGGGTATGGAATGAGCAGTTCTTC.